Following are 28 T cell receptor beta chains from one sample sequenced in a study of response to subunit inactivated influenza vaccine. MiXCR, run by TCRdb on the RT-PCR reads, gives a single entry per CDR3 protein. The sample shows 550,000 to 600,000 distinct CDR3 sequences, approximately 12% of them seen only once. The sample in question was PBMCs from blood, obtained on the day of vaccination. The receptors shown here come from a man aged 50-60 years who received an inactivated influenza vaccine.

This rearrangement joins TRBV4-2 to TRBJ2-3; D is perhaps TRBD2 (5 bases). V was pared by 0 bases and J by 4 bases, with 14 bases between. Germline V CDR1 and CDR2: LGHNA, YNFKEQ. The CDR3 contains 16 residues. The CDR3 is CASSQDLTRGSDTQYF. In DNA form, the CDR3 reads TGTGCCAGCAGCCAAGATCTAACTAGAGGGTCAGATACGCAGTATTTT.

This clonotype occurred many times. The rearrangement links TRBV6-2 or TRBV6-3 to TRBJ1-2; no firm D call. Germline assignment: CDR1 MNHEY and CDR2 SVGEGT. CDR3 length: 13 amino acids. Trimming left V 5 bases short and J 4 bases short, with 11 bases between. The CDR3 DNA follows: TGTGCCAGCAGTCCAGCCGAAATCTATGGCTACACCTTC. Encoded protein: CASSPAEIYGYTF.

The rearrangement uses TRBV10-1 and TRBJ2-7, with D perhaps TRBD2 (5 bases). V was clipped by 0 bases and J by 6 bases, with 12 bases between them. This CDR3 has 14 residues. Germline-derived CDR1 and CDR2 are WNHNN and SYGVQD (reference sequence). The CDR3 loop reads CASSESGWEFEQYF. In DNA, the CDR3 is TGCGCCAGCAGTGAGTCGGGGTGGGAGTTCGAGCAGTACTTC.

CDR3 DNA: TGCAGCGTTAAGGCAGGGTCGGCAGAGACCCAGTACTTC. Translating it yields CSVKAGSAETQYF. The chain is built from TRBV29-1 and TRBJ2-5; weak D call: TRBD1 (5 bases). The V end lost 5 bases, the J end lost 4 bases, and 14 bases lay between the germline ends. Per the germline V gene, CDR1 is SQVTM and CDR2 is ANQGSEA. This CDR3 region has 13 residues.

This clonotype turned up a few times. V gene TRBV12-3 or TRBV12-4 combines with J gene TRBJ2-1, with 12 nucleotides matching TRBD2. The V and J ends lost 6 bases and 8 bases, in that order; junction bases with no gene match: 5. The CDR3 has 14 residues. CDR3 region: CASRPTSGSHEQFF. CDR3 coding DNA: TGTGCCAGCAGGCCGACTAGCGGGAGCCATGAGCAGTTCTTC.

This chain links TRBV20-1 with TRBJ2-7, with D possibly TRBD2 on 7 matching bases. Germline loops: CDR1 DFQATT, CDR2 SNEGSKA (reference sequence). V lost 6 bases to trimming and J lost 3 bases, with 21 bases between them. The CDR3 has 15 residues. The CDR3 reads CSAPGRAGALYEQYF. The CDR3 DNA is TGCAGTGCCCCCGGTAGGGCGGGGGCACTCTACGAGCAGTACTTC.

Worth noting for this clonotype: This may arise from a read error, as a much more abundant clone is one base away. J is TRBJ2-3 and V is TRBV24-1; 12 bases are a match to TRBD2. Germline loops: CDR1 KGHDR, CDR2 SFDVKD. The CDR3 is 16 residues long. The CDR3, as DNA: TGTACCACCAGTGATAGACTAGCGGGAGGCACAGATACGCAGTATTTT. Translated: CTTSDRLAGGTDTQYF.

This clonotype was counted a few times. The chain recombines TRBV29-1 with TRBJ2-2, with D perhaps TRBD2 (6 bases). Germline-derived CDR1 and CDR2 are SQVTM and ANQGSEA. V gave up 6 bases and J gave up 3 bases, with 14 bases separating them. This CDR3 has 14 residues. This chain's CDR3 is CSVAFGGDTGELFF. CDR3 coding DNA: TGCAGCGTAGCCTTTGGCGGGGACACCGGGGAGCTGTTTTTT.

The rearrangement joins TRBV7-3 to TRBJ2-3; D is unclear. The V end lost 5 bases, the J end lost 2 bases, and 14 bases lay between the germline ends. Germline V CDR1 and CDR2: SGHTA, FQGTGA. The CDR3 runs 15 residues. CDR3 coding DNA: TGTGCCAGCAGCAGCGCAGGAACTACCACAGATACGCAGTATTTT. This translates into CASSSAGTTTDTQYF.

The chain combines TRBV9 with TRBJ2-1; 9 bases line up with TRBD1. The CDR3 totals 15 residues. Germline CDR1 and CDR2: SGDLS and YYNGEE. V was clipped by 3 bases and J by 7 bases; unmatched bases: 8. CDR3 DNA: TGTGCCAGCAGCGAACCGGGACAGGGTAGGAATGAGCAGTTCTTC. Translation gives CASSEPGQGRNEQFF.

This clonotype has a handful of counts. The J gene is TRBJ2-1, the V gene TRBV4-2; 9 bases match TRBD2. The CDR3 runs to 15 residues. V trimming: 2 bases; J trimming: 6 bases; junction bases outside the gene matches: 5. Germline assignment: CDR1 LGHNA and CDR2 YNFKEQ. CDR3 residues: CASSQTSGPANEQFF. DNA for the CDR3: TGTGCCAGCAGCCAAACTAGCGGGCCCGCCAATGAGCAGTTCTTC.

This clonotype is a singleton in its sample. The chain is built from TRBV7-2 and TRBJ2-1; 12 nucleotides match TRBD2. CDR1 and CDR2 from the germline V gene are SGHTA and FQGNSA. Unmatched junction bases numbered 14, after V lost 5 bases and J lost 12 bases. The CDR3 length is 16 residues. Here the CDR3 reads CASSQGGASGRAGQFF. CDR3 coding DNA: TGTGCCAGCAGCCAAGGGGGCGCTAGCGGGAGGGCGGGGCAGTTCTTC.

This clonotype was detected ten times or more. The V and J genes are TRBV5-1 and TRBJ2-1; D uncertain. V was clipped by 0 bases and J by 5 bases, with 6 bases between them. This CDR3 is 13 amino acids long. Germline CDR1 is SGHRS and CDR2 is YFSETQ. As DNA, the CDR3 is TGCGCCAGCAGCTTGGGAAGACACAATGAGCAGTTCTTC. It translates to CASSLGRHNEQFF.

Only a few counts were recorded for this clonotype. V is TRBV20-1 and J is TRBJ2-3, with D tentatively TRBD2 (6 bases). The germline V gene has CDR1 DFQATT and CDR2 SNEGSKA (reference sequence). Trimming took 3 bases from V and 2 from J, leaving 15 bases between them. This CDR3 region has 15 residues. CDR3 loop: CSASDKLALTDTQYF. The CDR3 DNA reads TGCAGTGCTAGTGATAAACTAGCCCTCACAGATACGCAGTATTTT.

The chain carries TRBV20-1 and TRBJ2-7; unclear D gene. This CDR3 spans 13 amino acids. Trimming removed 0 bases from V and 6 bases from J, with 12 bases in between. Germline assignment: CDR1 DFQATT and CDR2 SNEGSKA (reference sequence). CDR3 amino acids: CSARDPALAEQYF. CDR3 bases: TGCAGTGCTAGAGATCCCGCGCTGGCCGAGCAGTACTTC.

The V and J genes are TRBV7-3 and TRBJ2-5; D uncertain. The germline V gene has CDR1 SGHTA and CDR2 FQGTGA. V lost 2 bases, J lost 2 bases, and 9 bases lay in between. This CDR3 has 14 residues. This CDR3 is CASSLFGSQETQYF. The DNA of the CDR3 is TGTGCCAGCAGCTTATTCGGCTCTCAAGAGACCCAGTACTTC.

This clonotype was seen repeatedly, ten times or more. The chain combines TRBV3-1 with TRBJ1-2; D is perhaps TRBD1 (5 bases). The germline V and J ends were trimmed by 2 bases and 1 base, with 5 bases remaining between them. Germline V CDR1 and CDR2: LGHDT, YNNKEL (reference sequence). CDR3 length: 13 residues. This chain's CDR3 is CASSQRGNYGYTF. For the CDR3, the DNA is TGTGCCAGCAGCCAAAGGGGTAACTATGGCTACACCTTC.

This clonotype was seen many times. The genes are TRBV5-1 and TRBJ2-1; D is ambiguous. This CDR3 is 15 amino acids long. V lost 1 base and J 2 bases, leaving 10 bases between the germline ends. Germline V CDR1 and CDR2: SGHRS, YFSETQ. CDR3 coding DNA: TGCGCCAGCAGCTTGTCTTCCTCGCCCTACAATGAGCAGTTCTTC. Its protein is CASSLSSSPYNEQFF.

This clonotype was counted ten times or more. The CDR3 DNA sequence: TGCGCCAGCAGTCCCGCGGGAGGTCTCGGTGATACGCAGTATTTT. It codes for CASSPAGGLGDTQYF. V usage is TRBV4-3 and J usage is TRBJ2-3, with 8 bases identical to TRBD2. The CDR3 is 15 amino acids. Germline-derived CDR1 and CDR2 are LGHNA and YSLEER. V was pared by 6 bases and J by 6 bases, with 11 bases of the junction left unmatched.

This clonotype was recorded at least ten times. This chain links TRBV3-1 with TRBJ2-7; 7 nucleotides line up with TRBD1. The CDR3 runs 11 residues. Trimming cost V 2 bases and J 11 bases; bases outside gene matches: 3. Germline assignment: CDR1 LGHDT and CDR2 YNNKEL (reference sequence). The CDR3 nucleotides are TGTGCCAGCAGCCAAAGGGGGCTGGAGTACTTC. It codes for CASSQRGLEYF.

This chain links TRBV6-1 with TRBJ1-5; 9 nucleotides align to TRBD1. The trim removed 6 bases at V and 9 bases at J, leaving 18 bases unmatched. The CDR3 sequence is 17 residues long. Per the germline V gene, CDR1 is MNHNS and CDR2 is SASEGT. The CDR3 DNA reads as TGTGCCAGCAGCACTCTTCGGGGGGACACAGGGGGCATGCCCCAGCATTTT. It is translated as CASSTLRGDTGGMPQHF.

This clonotype was observed at least ten times. The chain joins TRBV6-4 to TRBJ2-1; 12 bases fit TRBD2. CDR1 is MRHNA and CDR2 is SNTAGT in the germline V gene. J gave up 8 bases and V 4 bases, and 9 bases lay outside the gene matches. CDR3 length: 16 amino acids. The CDR3 sequence is CASSVSGTSGSDEQFF. CDR3 nucleotide sequence: TGTGCCAGCAGTGTATCCGGGACTAGCGGGTCCGATGAGCAGTTCTTC.

Notes on this clonotype: This CDR3 is missing its conserved last phenylalanine or tryptophan, likely due to a read error. The rearrangement links TRBV5-1 to TRBJ2-1; a possible D gene is TRBD2 (6 bases). Germline V gives CDR1 SGHRS, CDR2 YFSETQ. Trimming took off 0 bases at V and 0 bases at J, with 13 bases between the two ends. CDR3 length equals 17 residues. CDR3 sequence (DNA): TGCGCCAGCAGCTTGGATTCTAGCGCGAGCTCCTACAATGAGCAGTTCTTA. Protein product: CASSLDSSASSYNEQFL.

In its sample, this clonotype was seen many times. The chain recombines TRBV29-1 with TRBJ2-4, with D tentatively TRBD1 (5 bases). The CDR3 contains 16 residues. Per the germline V gene, CDR1 is SQVTM and CDR2 is ANQGSEA. V dropped 0 bases and J dropped 0 bases, with 12 bases sitting between them. CDR3 nucleotides: TGCAGCGTTGAAGATCAGGGCCACCTAGCCAAAAACATTCAGTACTTC. Translating gives CSVEDQGHLAKNIQYF.

This clonotype was seen only a few times. J is TRBJ2-7 and V is TRBV7-9; the D is unclear. The V gene lost 0 bases and the J gene lost 2 bases, with 5 bases spanning the gap. The germline gives CDR1 SEHNR, CDR2 FQNEAQ (reference sequence). This CDR3 contains 13 residues. For the CDR3, the DNA is TGTGCCAGCAGCTTAGCTTTGGCCTACGAGCAGTACTTC. It encodes CASSLALAYEQYF. Combining the CDR3 with reference TRBV7-9 and TRBJ2-7 gives the whole variable domain DTGVSQNPRHKITKRGQNVTFRCDPISEHNRLYWYRQTLGQGPEFLTYFQNEAQLEKSRLLSDRFSAERPKGSFSTLEIQRTEQGDSAMYLCASSLALAYEQYFGPGTRLTVT.

The genes are TRBV23-1 and TRBJ2-7, with 7 bases lining up with TRBD2. TRBV23-1 is an ORF for which the function is uncertain. V lost 0 bases to trimming and J lost 3 bases; unmatched junction nucleotides: 2. This CDR3 has 14 residues. The CDR3 reads CASSQSPGGYEQYF. The CDR3 DNA sequence: TGCGCCAGCAGTCAATCGCCGGGGGGCTACGAGCAGTACTTC.

V usage is TRBV13 and J usage is TRBJ1-1, with a tentative D call TRBD1 (5 bases). This CDR3 has 14 amino acids. V dropped 2 bases and J dropped 4 bases, with 11 bases sitting between them. The germline V gene has CDR1 PRHDT and CDR2 FYEKMQ (reference sequence). The DNA for the CDR3 is TGTGCCAGCAGCTTACGGGGCTGGAGCACTGAAGCTTTCTTT. It encodes CASSLRGWSTEAFF.

The CDR3 is CSARDPRGDNQPQHF. CDR3 nucleotides: TGCAGTGCTAGAGATCCCCGCGGGGACAATCAGCCCCAGCATTTT. The chain has TRBV20-1 and TRBJ1-5; D is undetermined. Trimming removed 0 bases from V and 3 bases from J, with 12 bases in between. Germline CDR1 DFQATT, CDR2 SNEGSKA (reference sequence). This CDR3 is 15 amino acids long.